Listed below are T cell receptor beta chains from one sample, sequenced in a study of cytomegalovirus exposure and HLA in healthy donors. Sequencing used immunoSEQ multiplex PCR; TCRdb keeps in-frame clones, though not all of them. This sample's clone table lists approximately 200,000 clones. The sample taken for sequencing was PBMCs. Every receptor here comes from a boy aged 10-17 years in good health and CMV-seronegative. The CDR3 runs from the conserved cysteine through the conserved F or W. The D gene is left open where the match is weak.

V gene	D gene	J gene	CDR3 DNA	CDR3 protein
TRBV9	.	TRBJ2-2	TGTGCCAGCAGCGTATCTGCGGGTCGTAATGGTGGGGAGCTGTTTTTT	CASSVSAGRNGGELFF
TRBV5-8	TRBD1	TRBJ2-5	TGTGCCAGCAGCTCCGGGACAGACAATCAAGAGACCCAGTACTTC	CASSSGTDNQETQYF
TRBV5-6	TRBD1	TRBJ2-7	TGTGCCAGCGATTACCTACAGGGGAGCTCCTACGAGCAGTACTTC	CASDYLQGSSYEQYF
TRBV19	TRBD1	TRBJ2-5	TGTGCCAGTAGTTCCTTGACAGGGGGCGGGGAGACCCAGTACTTC	CASSSLTGGGETQYF
TRBV27	.	TRBJ1-1	TGTGCCAGCAGTTTGTTAGGAGTCATGAACACTGAAGCTTTCTTT	CASSLLGVMNTEAFF
TRBV30	TRBD2	TRBJ2-7	TGTGCCTGGAGTTTTGATCCTAGCGGTGCCTACGAGCAGTACTTC	CAWSFDPSGAYEQYF
TRBV7-3	TRBD2	TRBJ2-6	TGTGCCAGCAGCCCGAGGGAGCGGGGGGGCTCCGGGGCCAACGTCCTGACTTTC	CASSPRERGGSGANVLTF
TRBV4-3	.	TRBJ2-2	TGCGCCAGCAGCCAAGAAGCGATTGGCGGGGAGCTGTTTTTT	CASSQEAIGGELFF
TRBV9	TRBD1	TRBJ1-1	TGTGCCAGCAGCTTCGGGACAGGGGGGCACACTGAAGCTTTCTTT	CASSFGTGGHTEAFF
TRBV7-8	TRBD2	TRBJ2-3	TGTGCCAGCAGCCCCGCGGGTGGACTAGCGGGGGAGACAGATACGCAGTATTTT	CASSPAGGLAGETDTQYF
TRBV5-1	.	TRBJ1-1	TGCGCCAGCCATTGGGGCGGGGGGGACACTGAAGCTTTCTTT	CASHWGGGDTEAFF
TRBV30	TRBD1	TRBJ1-1	TGTGCCTGGAGTGCGACAGGGAGGTTGATAACTGAAGCTTTCTTT	CAWSATGRLITEAFF
TRBV7-9	TRBD1	TRBJ2-2	TGTGCCAGCAGCCCCGGACAGGGGGCGAACACCGGGGAGCTGTTTTTT	CASSPGQGANTGELFF
TRBV19	.	TRBJ2-3	TGTGCCACCTCCGAGCCCGCAGATACGCAGTATTTT	CATSEPADTQYF
TRBV6-5	.	TRBJ2-5	TGTGCCAGCAGCCCCTTGGGGGGGCGAGGGACCCAGTACTTC	CASSPLGGRGTQYF
TRBV9	TRBD2	TRBJ2-7	TGTGCCAGCAGCCCGGGGACTAGCGGGGCCGGCGACGAGCAGTACTTC	CASSPGTSGAGDEQYF
TRBV20-1	.	TRBJ1-1	TGCAGTGCACGCACAGAGAGAGCTTTCTTT	CSARTERAFF
TRBV27	TRBD1	TRBJ1-1	TGTGCCAGCAGTTTCGGAGGGGGCGGCACTGAAGCTTTCTTT	CASSFGGGGTEAFF
TRBV19	.	TRBJ1-1	TGTGCCAGTAGTATCCGAGGGTTGAACACTGAAGCTTTCTTT	CASSIRGLNTEAFF
TRBV15	TRBD1	TRBJ1-2	TGTGCCACCAGCAGCAGGGGGCGTCGGACCTTC	CATSSRGRRTF
TRBV18	.	TRBJ2-3	TGTGCCAGCTCACCCCCTAGGGGAACAGATACGCAGTATTTT	CASSPPRGTDTQYF
TRBV30	.	TRBJ2-7	TGTGCCTGGAGTGTCTTGGGCAGGGTCTCCTACGAGCAGTACTTC	CAWSVLGRVSYEQYF
TRBV5-1	.	TRBJ1-1	TGCGCCAGCAGCGTGACAAAGAACACTGAAGCTTTCTTT	CASSVTKNTEAFF
TRBV7-9	.	TRBJ1-2	TGTGCCAGCAGCTCAACAGACAGCATTCTACTGAACTATGGCTACACCTTC	CASSSTDSILLNYGYTF
TRBV18	TRBD1	TRBJ2-3	TGTGCCAGCTCACCTGACTTAGGACAGGGGGGGACAGATACGCAGTATTTT	CASSPDLGQGGTDTQYF
TRBV12-5	.	TRBJ1-1	TGTGCTAGTGGTCCAGGGGCCCTGAACACTGAAGCTTTCTTT	CASGPGALNTEAFF
TRBV28	TRBD1	TRBJ2-7	TGTGCCAGCAGTTTTGGGGCAGGGGGTTCCTACGAGCAGTACTTC	CASSFGAGGSYEQYF
TRBV12-5	TRBD2	TRBJ2-1	TGTGCTAGTGCCCGAGCGGGGGACCACAATGAGCAGTTCTTC	CASARAGDHNEQFF
TRBV18	TRBD2	TRBJ2-7	TGTGCCAGCTCACCACCGGGACTAGCGGGGCTCTGGGAGCAGTACTTC	CASSPPGLAGLWEQYF
TRBV4-3	TRBD1	TRBJ1-3	TGCGCCAGCAGCCAGGGGGACAGAGCCCGAAACACCATATATTTT	CASSQGDRARNTIYF
TRBV20-1	.	TRBJ2-1	TGCAGTGCTAGCATGAGGGATGAGCAGTTCTTC	CSASMRDEQFF
TRBV5-1	TRBD1	TRBJ2-7	TGCGCCAGCAGCCCGGGACAGGGTCTGACCTACGAGCAGTACTTC	CASSPGQGLTYEQYF
TRBV10-1	.	TRBJ2-3	TGCGCCAGCAGTGAGGGGGCGCCGGAGTATTTT	CASSEGAPEYF
TRBV10-3	TRBD1	TRBJ1-2	TGTGCCATCAGCCCCAGACAGGGGAGGTATGGCTACACCTTC	CAISPRQGRYGYTF
TRBV6-5	.	TRBJ2-7	TGTGCCACCCGGGACACCGGGGAGCAGTACTTC	CATRDTGEQYF
TRBV5-4	TRBD1	TRBJ2-3	TGTGCCAGCAGCCTGACAGGGGAAATAGATACGCAGTATTTT	CASSLTGEIDTQYF
TRBV7-9	.	TRBJ2-7	TGTGCCAGCAGCTTTTTACAGGGTCTTAAAGAGCAGTACTTC	CASSFLQGLKEQYF
TRBV7-2	TRBD2	TRBJ2-7	TGTGCCAGCAGCTTAGAGCGGGGGGCCCCCTACGAGCAGTACTTC	CASSLERGAPYEQYF
TRBV28	.	TRBJ1-5	TGTGCCAGCACCCGCTTTCGGGGGTATAGCAATCAGCCCCAGCATTTT	CASTRFRGYSNQPQHF
TRBV5-1	.	TRBJ2-3	TGCGCCAGCACGGTTTGGGAGGATAACACAGATACGCAGTATTTT	CASTVWEDNTDTQYF
TRBV11-2	TRBD2	TRBJ2-5	TGTGCCAGCAGCCTTGGACTAGCGGAACAAGAGACCCAGTACTTC	CASSLGLAEQETQYF
TRBV4-1	.	TRBJ1-6	TGCGCCAGCAGCCACGACCAGGTGGCAGATTCACCCCTCCACTTT	CASSHDQVADSPLHF
TRBV11-3	.	TRBJ2-1	TGTGCCAGCAGCTTAGGGGGGCGACTTTACAATGAGCAGTTCTTC	CASSLGGRLYNEQFF
TRBV4-2	TRBD2	TRBJ2-3	TGTGCCAGCAGCCAAGAATCGGTAGCGGGGGCGGATACGCAGTATTTT	CASSQESVAGADTQYF
TRBV5-6	TRBD2	TRBJ2-5	TGTGCCAGCAGCTTGATGGGGGGGTATCAAGAGACCCAGTACTTC	CASSLMGGYQETQYF
TRBV6-1	.	TRBJ2-3	TGTGCCAGCAGTGAAGAAGGGAAAGAGTGGCGGGGCGGCGGGGATACGCAGTATTTT	CASSEEGKEWRGGGDTQYF
TRBV4-1	.	TRBJ1-2	TGCGCCAGCAGCCAACTGACAGAGGGCTACACCTTC	CASSQLTEGYTF
TRBV7-2	.	TRBJ1-6	TGTGCCAGCAGCTCTTACCGGGACTTAGATAATTCACCCCTCCACTTT	CASSSYRDLDNSPLHF
TRBV27	.	TRBJ2-7	TGTGCCAGCAGTTTAGGTAGCGTCGGCCCCTACGAGCAGTACTTC	CASSLGSVGPYEQYF
TRBV29-1	.	TRBJ2-3	TGCAGCGTAAGCGCAGATACGCAGTATTTT	CSVSADTQYF
TRBV4-1	.	TRBJ2-3	TGCGCCAGCAGGGTGGGGGACATAGGCACAGATACGCAGTATTTT	CASRVGDIGTDTQYF
TRBV6-1	TRBD2	TRBJ2-5	TGTGCCAGCATGGCGGGGGGGCCTGGGGAGACCCAGTACTTC	CASMAGGPGETQYF
TRBV9	TRBD1	TRBJ2-7	TGTGCCAGCAGCCCAACACCCCGGGACAGAGGCTACGAGCAGTACTTC	CASSPTPRDRGYEQYF
TRBV6-5	TRBD1	TRBJ2-1	TGTGCCAGCGGGACAGGGTATTACAATGAGCAGTTCTTC	CASGTGYYNEQFF
TRBV7-9	TRBD2	TRBJ2-7	TGTGCCAGCAGCCCCAGGGGTGGGACTAGCGGGGGGTCATACTACGAGCAGTACTTC	CASSPRGGTSGGSYYEQYF
TRBV7-2	TRBD1	TRBJ1-2	TGTGCCAGCAGCTTTCCGACAGGGGACTATGGCTACACCTTC	CASSFPTGDYGYTF
TRBV7-8	TRBD1	TRBJ1-2	TGTGCCAGCAGCTTATGGACAGGCGACCTCTCTAACTATGGCTACACCTTC	CASSLWTGDLSNYGYTF
TRBV28	.	TRBJ1-1	TGTGCCAGCAGTTTATCACGAGTCCCCTCGAACACTGAAGCTTTCTTT	CASSLSRVPSNTEAFF
TRBV5-1	TRBD1	TRBJ2-1	TGCGCCAGCAGGGTTAAGGGACAGGCCTACAATGAGCAGTTCTTC	CASRVKGQAYNEQFF
TRBV6-5	.	TRBJ2-1	TGTGCCAGCCGGACTCTACCCGGTGAGCAGTTCTTC	CASRTLPGEQFF